The 30 T cell receptor beta chains below were found in one sample sequenced in a study of shared clonotypes between healthy human individuals. The table came from immunoSEQ multiplex PCR; TCRdb's copy has only in-frame clones and leaves some out. The sample has around 720,000 clones, around 73% seen once. The sample taken for sequencing was memory CD4+ T cells sorted from blood. This sample's subset: CD45RA-negative fraction. The receptors were gathered from a woman aged 25-40 years in good health.

The chain employs TRBV7-7 and TRBJ2-7; 10 positions agree with TRBD2. V shed 6 bases, J shed 0 bases, and the junction held 8 bases outside the gene matches. The germline V gene has CDR1 SSHAT and CDR2 FNYEAQ (reference sequence). The CDR3 length is 16 residues. This CDR3 reads CASRLAGDLSSYEQYF. The CDR3 DNA sequence: TGTGCCAGCAGGCTAGCGGGAGATCTGAGCTCCTACGAGCAGTACTTC.

The J gene is TRBJ2-7, the V gene TRBV28, with 9 nucleotides matching TRBD1. The V gene end was trimmed by 7 bases and the J gene end by 3 bases; junction bases not matched to a gene: 13. Looked up from germline, CDR1 is MDHEN and CDR2 is SYDVKM. CDR3 length equals 16 residues. The CDR3 nucleotides are TGTGCCAGCAAGACGTGGGCACAGGGGGCATACTACGAGCAGTACTTC. It specifies CASKTWAQGAYYEQYF.

This chain joins TRBV14 and TRBJ2-7, with D tentatively TRBD1 (5 bases). Looked up from germline, CDR1 is SGHDN and CDR2 is FVKESK. The CDR3 totals 13 residues. V lost 0 bases and J lost 5, with 8 bases in between. CDR3 DNA sequence: TGTGCCAGCAGCCAAGACAGGGTGGACGAGCAGTACTTC. This encodes CASSQDRVDEQYF.

The chain employs TRBV19 and TRBJ1-3, with no clear D. The length of the CDR3 is 15 residues. Germline V lookup: CDR1 LNHDA, CDR2 SQIVND (reference sequence). The V end was cut by 3 bases, the J end by 0 bases, with 9 bases between. The CDR3 coding sequence is TGTGCCAGTAGTATTACACAGCGCTCTGGAAACACCATATATTTT. Translation: CASSITQRSGNTIYF.

This chain links TRBV6-1 with TRBJ2-6; D perhaps matches TRBD1 (6 bases). The CDR3 has 15 amino acids. Trimming removed 4 bases from V and 1 base from J, with 8 bases in between. Germline V gene sequence: CDR1 MNHNS, CDR2 SASEGT. The CDR3 sequence: CASSVTGSGANVLTF. The DNA of the CDR3 is TGTGCCAGCAGTGTGACAGGATCTGGGGCCAACGTCCTGACTTTC.

Concerning this clone itself: Other DNA sequences within the sample encode an identical CDR3. The gene calls are TRBV5-1 and TRBJ2-3; TRBD1 or TRBD2 may be the D gene (5 bases each). The V gene lost 0 bases and the J gene lost 6 bases, with 11 bases spanning the gap. The CDR3 loop spans 14 amino acids. CDR1 is SGHRS and CDR2 is YFSETQ in the germline V gene. The CDR3 loop reads CASSLGTGGDTQYF. The CDR3 DNA reads as TGCGCCAGCAGCTTGGGTACAGGAGGCGATACGCAGTATTTT.

This clone was observed a handful of times. CDR3: CASSLRGSNTGELFF. CDR3 DNA: TGTGCCAGCAGCTTAAGGGGGTCGAACACCGGGGAGCTGTTTTTT. This chain links TRBV5-4 with TRBJ2-2; D perhaps matches TRBD1 (6 bases). The CDR3 is made up of 15 amino acids. Trimming pared 2 bases from V and 0 bases from J, leaving 8 bases between. The germline V gene has CDR1 SGHNT and CDR2 YYREEE (reference sequence).

This clone occurred many times. The V gene is TRBV5-1, the J gene TRBJ2-3; possibly TRBD1 for D (5 bases). The V and J ends lost 4 bases and 4 bases respectively, with 13 bases between them. Germline V lookup: CDR1 SGHRS, CDR2 YFSETQ. The CDR3 runs to 14 residues. This CDR3 reads CASSQDSLADTQYF. CDR3 in DNA: TGCGCCAGCAGCCAAGACAGCCTAGCAGATACGCAGTATTTT. The full variable domain, with the rest looked up from reference TRBV5-1 and TRBJ2-3, is KAGVTQTPRYLIKTRGQQVTLSCSPISGHRSVSWYQQTPGQGLQFLFEYFSETQRNKGNFPGRFSGRQFSNSRSEMNVSTLELGDSALYLCASSQDSLADTQYFGPGTRLTVL.

This clone was recorded many times. The rearrangement joins TRBV5-1 to TRBJ2-2, with D hard to call. The CDR3 sequence is 15 residues long. CDR1 SGHRS and CDR2 YFSETQ come from the germline V gene. Between the trimmed V and J ends, which lost 1 base and 3 bases, there was a span of 10 bases. Written as DNA, the CDR3 is TGCGCCAGCAGCTTGAGAGGAGCCGACACCGGGGAGCTGTTTTTT. It is translated as CASSLRGADTGELFF.

Concerning this clone: This CDR3 is also generated by other DNA sequences in the sample. The V call is TRBV6-6, the J call TRBJ1-5; TRBD1 matches at 9 bases. Germline CDR1 MNHNY, CDR2 SVGAGI (reference sequence). This CDR3 region has 14 residues. Losses at the gene ends were 5 bases for V and 5 bases for J; bases not matched to a gene: 4. Here the CDR3 reads CASSPRDRDQPQHF. CDR3 coding DNA: TGTGCCAGCAGTCCCCGGGACAGGGATCAGCCCCAGCATTTT.

The chain links TRBV9 to TRBJ1-5, with a weak D call TRBD1 (6 bases). V dropped 2 bases and J dropped 7 bases, with 19 bases sitting between them. Germline V gene sequence: CDR1 SGDLS, CDR2 YYNGEE. CDR3 length: 16 residues. CDR3 loop: CASSVGPQGNGQPQHF. CDR3 bases: TGTGCCAGCAGCGTGGGACCACAGGGTAACGGCCAGCCCCAGCATTTT.

The chain uses TRBV9 and TRBJ1-5; maybe TRBD1 (5 bases). Germline loops: CDR1 SGDLS, CDR2 YYNGEE. The CDR3 consists of 13 residues. V was trimmed by 3 bases and J by 8 bases, leaving 12 bases between them. The CDR3 DNA reads as TGTGCCAGCAGCGGGGGCGGGCAGAAGCCCCAGCATTTT. Translating gives CASSGGGQKPQHF.

V gene TRBV10-2 combines with J gene TRBJ2-5; the D is unclear. The V end was cut by 3 bases, the J end by 1 base, with 12 bases between. Looked up from germline, CDR1 is WSHSY and CDR2 is SAAADI. The CDR3 length is 15 residues. The DNA for the CDR3 is TGCGCCAGCAGTGATCCCGGCCGAGTCCAAGAGACCCAGTACTTC. It translates to CASSDPGRVQETQYF.

This chain connects TRBV5-4 to TRBJ2-7; tentative D call: TRBD2 (5 bases). V dropped 2 bases and J dropped 4 bases, with 16 bases sitting between them. The CDR3 totals 15 residues. Per the germline V gene, CDR1 is SGHNT and CDR2 is YYREEE (reference sequence). DNA of the CDR3: TGTGCCAGCAGCTTCGAACCGGGTCTAGCATACGAGCAGTACTTC. It is translated as CASSFEPGLAYEQYF.

The table lists this clone with a few counts. The chain uses TRBV5-1 and TRBJ2-5; D possibly matches TRBD1 or TRBD2 (5 bases each). The DNA end is more similar to TRBJ2-7, so the J call may be wrong. The CDR3 totals 16 residues. The germline V gene encodes CDR1 SGHRS and CDR2 YFSETQ. The CDR3 protein is CASRSTGTTSSYEQYF. The CDR3 nucleotides are TGCGCCAGCAGGTCAACCGGGACGACCAGCTCCTACGAGCAGTACTTC.

V is TRBV7-3 and J is TRBJ2-1; a weak D match, TRBD1 (5 bases). CDR3 size: 14 residues. CDR1 is SGHTA, CDR2 FQGTGA, per germline. V lost 5 bases to trimming and J lost 7 bases, with 15 bases between them. The CDR3 here is CASSQGGSLNEQFF. The CDR3 nucleotides are TGTGCCAGCAGCCAGGGCGGCTCTTTGAATGAGCAGTTCTTC. The full variable domain, completed using reference TRBV7-3 and TRBJ2-1, is GAGVSQTPSNKVTEKGKYVELRCDPISGHTALYWYRQSLGQGPEFLIYFQGTGAADDSGLPNDRFFAVRPEGSVSTLKIQRTERGDSAVYLCASSQGGSLNEQFFGPGTRLTVL.

The gene calls are TRBV28 and TRBJ2-3; weak D call: TRBD1 (6 bases). Trimming left V 2 bases short and J 0 bases short, with 9 bases between. The germline gives CDR1 MDHEN, CDR2 SYDVKM. The CDR3 length is 15 residues. Here the CDR3 reads CASSLPQGSTDTQYF. The CDR3 coding sequence is TGTGCCAGCAGTTTACCCCAGGGGAGCACAGATACGCAGTATTTT.

This rearrangement joins TRBV21-1 to TRBJ2-2. TRBV21-1 corresponds to a pseudogene. CDR3 length: 17 amino acids. CDR3 amino acids: CASSKGGDRKPTEELFF. The CDR3 DNA reads TGTGCCAGCAGCAAGGGGGGGGACAGAAAACCCACCGAGGAGCTGTTTTTT.

The chain carries TRBV7-9 and TRBJ2-1; 7 bases are shared with TRBD2. This CDR3 contains 17 residues. Germline loops: CDR1 SEHNR, CDR2 FQNEAQ (reference sequence). V lost 5 bases, J lost 6 bases, and 16 bases stayed unmatched. In nucleotides, the CDR3 is TGTGCCAGCAGCCCCAAGACCCGGACTAGTTCTGGCAATGAGCAGTTCTTC. It codes for CASSPKTRTSSGNEQFF.

V usage is TRBV5-1 and J usage is TRBJ2-2, with D uncertain. V was pared by 0 bases and J by 5 bases, with 11 bases between. CDR3 length: 15 amino acids. Germline V lookup: CDR1 SGHRS, CDR2 YFSETQ. CDR3 residues: CASSLGGELTGELFF. The DNA for the CDR3 is TGCGCCAGCAGCTTGGGGGGTGAGCTAACCGGGGAGCTGTTTTTT.

The rearrangement links TRBV19 to TRBJ1-5, with a tentative D call TRBD1 (5 bases). Per the germline V gene, CDR1 is LNHDA and CDR2 is SQIVND (reference sequence). This CDR3 comprises 14 residues. Trimming cost V 7 bases and J 0 bases, with 10 bases left between them. In DNA, the CDR3 is TGTGCCAGTATGAGGGGCTATAGCAATCAGCCCCAGCATTTT. It encodes CASMRGYSNQPQHF.

V usage is TRBV29-1 and J usage is TRBJ1-1, with 7 bases lining up with TRBD1. J gave up 1 base and V 8 bases, and 7 bases lay outside the gene matches. The CDR3 covers 13 residues. Germline CDR1 reads SQVTM; CDR2 reads ANQGSEA. The CDR3 DNA reads as TGCAGCATACGGACAGGAGGGAACACTGAAGCTTTCTTT. Translated, it gives CSIRTGGNTEAFF.

The V call is TRBV5-8, the J call TRBJ2-2; D unclear. Germline V lookup: CDR1 SGHTS, CDR2 YDEGEE. The CDR3 covers 13 residues. Trimming pared 2 bases from V and 7 bases from J, leaving 9 bases between. CDR3 in amino acids: CASSLGRVGELFF. The CDR3 nucleotides read TGTGCCAGCAGCTTAGGACGGGTCGGGGAGCTGTTTTTT.

CDR3 nucleotide sequence: TGTGCCAGCAGTCTTGGGTCAGGGGCCACCGGGGAGCTGTTTTTT. Its translation is CASSLGSGATGELFF. The chain employs TRBV28 and TRBJ2-2; the D gene is possibly TRBD1 (6 bases). The CDR3 totals 15 residues. Trimming removed 5 bases from V and 4 bases from J, with 14 bases in between. Germline CDR1 reads MDHEN; CDR2 reads SYDVKM.

The genes are TRBV5-6 and TRBJ2-7; the match to TRBD1 covers 7 bases. This CDR3 region has 13 residues. CDR1 and CDR2 (germline): SGHDT, YYEEEE. Germline trimming cut 4 bases from V and 7 bases from J; bases unmatched to any gene: 8. This CDR3 is CASSMTGRGEQYF. The DNA of the CDR3 is TGTGCCAGCAGCATGACAGGGCGTGGGGAGCAGTACTTC.

The chain recombines TRBV28 with TRBJ1-5; unclear D gene. Germline lookup yields CDR1 MDHEN and CDR2 SYDVKM. V gave up 3 bases and J gave up 1 base, with 10 bases separating them. The length of the CDR3 is 15 residues. CDR3 nucleotide sequence: TGTGCCAGCAGTTTTTCATTAGTCAGCAATCAGCCCCAGCATTTT. Translated: CASSFSLVSNQPQHF.

The genes are TRBV27 and TRBJ2-7, with a weak D call TRBD1 (5 bases). The V end was cut by 5 bases, the J end by 0 bases, with 11 bases between. CDR1 MNHEY and CDR2 SMNVEV come from the germline V gene (reference sequence). This CDR3 region has 14 residues. The DNA of the CDR3 is TGTGCCAGCAGTCCCAGCAGGGTCTCCTACGAGCAGTACTTC. The encoded protein is CASSPSRVSYEQYF.

V is TRBV28 and J is TRBJ1-1; D remains unclear. Per germline, CDR1 MDHEN and CDR2 SYDVKM. This CDR3 is built from 12 residues. V lost 7 bases and J 8 bases, leaving 14 bases between the germline ends. CDR3 bases: TGTGCCAGCACCGCGGGTGGCAGGGAAGCTTTCTTT. Its translation is CASTAGGREAFF.

This clone was counted between two and nine times. V gene TRBV19 combines with J gene TRBJ2-1; perhaps TRBD2 as D (5 bases). The CDR3 runs to 18 residues. Trimming shortened V by 0 bases and J by 0 bases, and 15 bases separated the two germline ends. The germline V gene encodes CDR1 LNHDA and CDR2 SQIVND (reference sequence). The DNA of the CDR3 is TGTGCCAGTAGTATAGATCAGGACCTAGCTGGCTCCTACAATGAGCAGTTCTTC. Translation gives CASSIDQDLAGSYNEQFF.

The chain carries TRBV2 and TRBJ2-7; TRBD2 agrees at 10 bases. This CDR3 is 17 amino acids long. The J segment lost 0 bases and the V segment lost 2 bases, leaving 7 bases of the junction unmatched. CDR1 is SNHLY, CDR2 FYNNEI, per germline. The CDR3 sequence: CASSEPSGSPSSYEQYF. The CDR3 DNA reads as TGTGCCAGCAGTGAACCTAGCGGGAGCCCGAGCTCCTACGAGCAGTACTTC.